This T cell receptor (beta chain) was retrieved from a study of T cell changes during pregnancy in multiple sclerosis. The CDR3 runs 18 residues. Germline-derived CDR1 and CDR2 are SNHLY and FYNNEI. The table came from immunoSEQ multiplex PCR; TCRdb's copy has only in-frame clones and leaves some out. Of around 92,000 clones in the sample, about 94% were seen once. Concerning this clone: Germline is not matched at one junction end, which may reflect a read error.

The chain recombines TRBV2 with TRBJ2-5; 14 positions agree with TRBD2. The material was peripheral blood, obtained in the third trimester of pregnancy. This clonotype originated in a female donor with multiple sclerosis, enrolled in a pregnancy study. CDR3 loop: CASSEGTSGSRWQETQYF. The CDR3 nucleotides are TGTGCCAGCAGCGAAGGGACTAGCGGGAGTCGGTGGCAAGAGACCCAGTACTTC.